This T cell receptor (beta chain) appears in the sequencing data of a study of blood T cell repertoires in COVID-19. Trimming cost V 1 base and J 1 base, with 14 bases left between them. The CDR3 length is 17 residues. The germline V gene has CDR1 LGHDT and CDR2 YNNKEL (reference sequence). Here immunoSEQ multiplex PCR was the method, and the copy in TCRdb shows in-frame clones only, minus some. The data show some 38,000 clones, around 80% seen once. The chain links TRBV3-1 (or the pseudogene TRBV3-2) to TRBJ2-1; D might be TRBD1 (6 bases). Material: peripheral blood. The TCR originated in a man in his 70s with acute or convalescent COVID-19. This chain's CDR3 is CASSQAQQGSSYNEQFF. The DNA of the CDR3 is TGTGCCAGCAGCCAAGCGCAACAGGGATCGTCCTACAATGAGCAGTTCTTC.